These 20 T cell receptor beta chains came from one sample sequenced in a study of blood T cell repertoires in COVID-19. The table came from immunoSEQ multiplex PCR; TCRdb's copy has only in-frame clones and leaves some out. The repertoire holds roughly 310,000 clones, with roughly nine tenths as singletons. Input material: PBMCs or T cells enriched from blood (not recorded which). The receptors originated from a man between 60 and 75 years old who had recovered from COVID-19.

The chain combines TRBV5-1 with TRBJ1-2, with 8 positions matching TRBD1. The germline V gene encodes CDR1 SGHRS and CDR2 YFSETQ. V lost 4 bases to trimming and J lost 8 bases; unmatched junction nucleotides: 16. CDR3 length equals 16 residues. For the CDR3, the DNA is TGCGCCAGCAGCCCATCCTGGACAGGGAACCTGAGGGGCTACACCTTC. It codes for CASSPSWTGNLRGYTF.

CDR3 protein: CASSLRLAGGTYEQYF. CDR3 nucleotides: TGTGCCAGCAGCTTGCGGCTAGCGGGGGGTACCTACGAGCAGTACTTC. This chain connects TRBV7-2 to TRBJ2-7, with TRBD2 identical over 11 bases. The trim removed 3 bases at V and 2 bases at J, leaving 6 bases unmatched. Germline values: CDR1 SGHTA, CDR2 FQGNSA. This CDR3 comprises 16 residues.

J is TRBJ2-7 and V is TRBV27; 8 nucleotides line up with TRBD1. V trimming: 7 bases; J trimming: 7 bases; junction bases outside the gene matches: 12. The CDR3 runs 14 residues. Germline V CDR1 and CDR2: MNHEY, SMNVEV (reference sequence). The CDR3: CASTKTGALGEQYF. CDR3 DNA: TGTGCCAGCACGAAGACAGGGGCTCTGGGAGAGCAGTACTTC.

The rearrangement links TRBV5-1 to TRBJ2-3; 8 nucleotides agree with TRBD2. This CDR3 spans 15 amino acids. Germline trimming cut 2 bases from V and 4 bases from J; bases unmatched to any gene: 6. CDR1 and CDR2 (germline): SGHRS, YFSETQ. In DNA form, the CDR3 reads TGCGCCAGCAGCTTAAGCGGGAGTGTCCCAGATACGCAGTATTTT. This translates into CASSLSGSVPDTQYF.

This clone showed up just once. The V and J genes are TRBV28 and TRBJ2-2; D uncertain. CDR1 and CDR2 from the germline V gene are MDHEN and SYDVKM. This CDR3 is 16 amino acids long. V lost 3 bases to trimming and J lost 4 bases, with 15 bases between them. CDR3 amino acids: CASSFPSYQATGELFF. CDR3 in DNA: TGTGCCAGCAGTTTCCCCTCCTATCAGGCCACCGGGGAGCTGTTTTTT.

This chain joins TRBV25-1 and TRBJ1-4; 8 nucleotides line up with TRBD1. The CDR3 is 15 amino acids. J lost 3 bases, V lost 6 bases, and 6 bases had no gene match. The germline V gene encodes CDR1 MGHDK and CDR2 SYGVNS. The CDR3 here is CASRKGTGSNEKLFF. Here the CDR3 DNA reads TGTGCCAGCAGGAAGGGGACAGGATCTAATGAAAAACTGTTTTTT.

V usage is TRBV7-8 and J usage is TRBJ1-1; D gene ambiguous. This CDR3 contains 13 residues. The germline CDR1 and CDR2 sequences are SGHVS and FQNEAQ. V lost 1 base and J lost 5, with 8 bases in between. For the CDR3, the DNA is TGTGCCAGCAGCTTAGGAGAGGCTACTGAAGCTTTCTTT. It translates to CASSLGEATEAFF.

This chain links TRBV5-4 with TRBJ1-6; the D is unclear. V gave up 4 bases and J gave up 0 bases, with 11 bases separating them. The CDR3 consists of 16 residues. Germline V gene lookup returns CDR1 SGHNT and CDR2 YYREEE (reference sequence). CDR3 DNA: TGTGCCAGCAGCACCGACAAGAGCTCCTATAATTCACCCCTCCACTTT. Translating gives CASSTDKSSYNSPLHF.

The sample holds a few counts of this clone. This sequence joins TRBV19 and TRBJ2-2; 7 bases map to TRBD1. The CDR3 is made up of 15 amino acids. CDR1 is LNHDA, CDR2 SQIVND, per germline (reference sequence). The V and J ends lost 7 bases and 1 base, in that order; junction bases with no gene match: 6. DNA of the CDR3: TGTGCCAGTACCGGGACAGTGATGAACACCGGGGAGCTGTTTTTT. Its translation is CASTGTVMNTGELFF.

The chain couples TRBV9 to TRBJ1-1; 7 bases are a match to TRBD1. The CDR3 length is 15 residues. Germline-derived CDR1 and CDR2 are SGDLS and YYNGEE. V lost 4 bases to trimming and J lost 6 bases; unmatched junction nucleotides: 12. The CDR3: CASSPPRQGIAEAFF. CDR3 coding DNA: TGTGCCAGCAGCCCCCCAAGACAGGGTATCGCTGAAGCTTTCTTT.

In this sample, this clone turned up a few times. This chain connects TRBV2 to TRBJ1-1, with D unclear. Per germline, CDR1 SNHLY and CDR2 FYNNEI. V gave up 7 bases and J gave up 0 bases, with 12 bases separating them. The CDR3 loop spans 14 amino acids. The CDR3 here is CASKFEGLNTEAFF. The CDR3 nucleotides are TGTGCCAGCAAATTTGAGGGTTTGAACACTGAAGCTTTCTTT. Drawing the rest from reference TRBV2 and TRBJ1-1, the complete variable domain is EPEVTQTPSHQVTQMGQEVILRCVPISNHLYFYWYRQILGQKVEFLVSFYNNEISEKSEIFDDQFSVERPDGSNFTLKIRSTKLEDSAMYFCASKFEGLNTEAFFGQGTRLTVV.

The rearrangement uses TRBV5-1 and TRBJ1-2; D might be TRBD1 (6 bases). There are 15 residues in the CDR3. Trimming took off 5 bases at V and 0 bases at J, with 14 bases between the two ends. Germline assignment: CDR1 SGHRS and CDR2 YFSETQ. The CDR3 protein is CASRIKGETNYGYTF. Written as DNA, the CDR3 is TGCGCCAGCAGAATCAAGGGGGAGACTAACTATGGCTACACCTTC.

The chain uses TRBV18 and TRBJ1-4; D unclear. Germline loops: CDR1 KGHSH, CDR2 LQKENI. The CDR3 has 13 amino acids. With 5 bases removed from V and 2 bases from J, the gap between germline ends came to 6 bases. CDR3 bases: TGTGCCAGCTCATCCACTACTAATGAAAAACTGTTTTTT. It encodes CASSSTTNEKLFF.

The DNA for the CDR3 is TGTGCCAGCAGTGAATCCGGCGGGGCCTCCTACGAGCAGTACTTC. It encodes CASSESGGASYEQYF. The chain has TRBV6-1 and TRBJ2-7, with D perhaps TRBD2 (6 bases). Trimming cost V 2 bases and J 0 bases, with 11 bases left between them. Germline assignment: CDR1 MNHNS and CDR2 SASEGT. CDR3 length: 15 residues.

This chain links TRBV6-5 with TRBJ2-1, with no clear D. Trimming took off 4 bases at V and 7 bases at J, with 8 bases between the two ends. This CDR3 spans 12 amino acids. The germline V gene encodes CDR1 MNHEY and CDR2 SVGAGI. The CDR3 reads CASSFQWNEQFF. The CDR3 DNA reads TGTGCCAGCAGTTTTCAGTGGAATGAGCAGTTCTTC.

This chain connects TRBV15 to TRBJ2-7; 11 positions match TRBD2. CDR3 length: 16 amino acids. J gave up 6 bases and V 0 bases, and 7 bases lay outside the gene matches. Germline loops: CDR1 LNHNV, CDR2 YYDKDF (reference sequence). The CDR3 region is CATSRDHGLAGGEQYF. In nucleotides, the CDR3 is TGTGCCACCAGCAGAGATCATGGGCTAGCGGGAGGCGAGCAGTACTTC.

This sequence joins TRBV10-3 and TRBJ2-7; 8 bases map to TRBD1. The CDR3 extends over 14 amino acids. Trimming took 2 bases from V and 2 from J; bases not matched to a gene: 2. Germline loops: CDR1 ENHRY, CDR2 SYGVKD. CDR3 bases: TGTGCCATCAGTGAGGGGACAGGTCCCTACGAGCAGTACTTC. Protein sequence: CAISEGTGPYEQYF.

V and J are TRBV14 and TRBJ1-3; a possible D gene is TRBD1 (5 bases). Germline values: CDR1 SGHDN, CDR2 FVKESK. The CDR3 contains 16 residues. V was pared by 4 bases and J by 4 bases, with 17 bases between. This CDR3 reads CASSPYAGFSGNTIYF. The CDR3 bases are TGTGCCAGCAGCCCCTACGCAGGGTTCTCAGGAAACACCATATATTTT.

This clone showed up just a few times. The chain employs TRBV11-3 and TRBJ2-2, with 8 bases aligning to TRBD1. The trim removed 0 bases at V and 3 bases at J, leaving 3 bases unmatched. Looked up from germline, CDR1 is SGHNT and CDR2 is YENEEA. The CDR3 covers 16 residues. CDR3 sequence (DNA): TGTGCCAGCAGCTTAGAGGACAGGGATGACACCGGGGAGCTGTTTTTT. As protein: CASSLEDRDDTGELFF.

CDR3 DNA sequence: TGTGCCAGCAGCTTAGCTACAGGCTCTGGGGCCAACGTCCTGACTTTC. Translation gives CASSLATGSGANVLTF. This sequence joins TRBV7-2 and TRBJ2-6, with D tentatively TRBD1 (5 bases). Trimming removed 0 bases at V and 0 bases at J, with 6 bases between. The CDR3 sequence is 16 residues long. Germline V gene sequence: CDR1 SGHTA, CDR2 FQGNSA. Filled out from reference TRBV7-2 and TRBJ2-6, the complete variable domain reads GAGVSQSPSNKVTEKGKDVELRCDPISGHTALYWYRQSLGQGLEFLIYFQGNSAPDKSGLPSDRFSAERTGGSVSTLTIQRTQQEDSAVYLCASSLATGSGANVLTFGAGSRLTVL.